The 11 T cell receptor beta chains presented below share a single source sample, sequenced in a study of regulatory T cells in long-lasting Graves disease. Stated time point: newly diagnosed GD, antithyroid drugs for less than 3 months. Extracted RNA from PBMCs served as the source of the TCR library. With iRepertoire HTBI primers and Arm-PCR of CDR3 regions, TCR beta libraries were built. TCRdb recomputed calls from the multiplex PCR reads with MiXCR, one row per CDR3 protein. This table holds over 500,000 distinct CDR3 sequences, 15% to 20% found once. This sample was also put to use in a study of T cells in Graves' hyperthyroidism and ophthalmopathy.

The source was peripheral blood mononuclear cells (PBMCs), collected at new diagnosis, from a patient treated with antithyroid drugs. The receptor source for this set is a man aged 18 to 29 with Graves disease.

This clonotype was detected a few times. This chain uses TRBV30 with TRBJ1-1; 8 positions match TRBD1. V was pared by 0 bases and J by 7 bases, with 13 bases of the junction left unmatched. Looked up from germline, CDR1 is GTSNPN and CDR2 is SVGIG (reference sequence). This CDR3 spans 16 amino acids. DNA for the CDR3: TGTGCCTGGAGTGTAATCTCCCGGGACAGGTTTGATGAAGCTTTCTTT. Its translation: CAWSVISRDRFDEAFF.

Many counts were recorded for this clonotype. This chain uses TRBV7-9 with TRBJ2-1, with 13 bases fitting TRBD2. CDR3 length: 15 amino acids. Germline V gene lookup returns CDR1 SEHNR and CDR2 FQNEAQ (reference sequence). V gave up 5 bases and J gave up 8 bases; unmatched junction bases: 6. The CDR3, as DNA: TGTGCCAGCAGCCTCGGGACTAGCGGGACCCATGAGCAGTTCTTC. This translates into CASSLGTSGTHEQFF.

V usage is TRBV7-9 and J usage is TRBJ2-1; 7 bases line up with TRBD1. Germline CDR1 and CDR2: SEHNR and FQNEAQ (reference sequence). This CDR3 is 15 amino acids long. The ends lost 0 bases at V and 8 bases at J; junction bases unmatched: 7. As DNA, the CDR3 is TGTGCCAGCAGCTTAGCATTGGGACAGTTAGATGAGCAGTTCTTC. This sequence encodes CASSLALGQLDEQFF.

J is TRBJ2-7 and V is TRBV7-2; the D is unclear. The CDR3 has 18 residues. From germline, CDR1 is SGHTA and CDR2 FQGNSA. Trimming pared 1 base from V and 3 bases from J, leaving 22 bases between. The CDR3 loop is CASSLVPGSPHPRYEQYF. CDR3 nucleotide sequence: TGTGCCAGCAGCTTAGTTCCGGGTTCCCCCCACCCCCGCTACGAGCAGTACTTC.

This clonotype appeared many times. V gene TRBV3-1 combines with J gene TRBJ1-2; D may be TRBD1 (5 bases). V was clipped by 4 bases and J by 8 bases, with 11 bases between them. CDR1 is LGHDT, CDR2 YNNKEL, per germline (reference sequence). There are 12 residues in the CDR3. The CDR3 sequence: CASSPSSGGYTF. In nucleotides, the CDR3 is TGTGCCAGCAGCCCGAGCTCAGGGGGCTACACCTTC.

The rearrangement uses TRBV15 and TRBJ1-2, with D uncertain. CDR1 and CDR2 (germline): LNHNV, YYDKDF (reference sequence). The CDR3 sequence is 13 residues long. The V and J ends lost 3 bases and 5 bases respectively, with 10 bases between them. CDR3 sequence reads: CATSSSGIYGYTF. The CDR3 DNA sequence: TGTGCCACCAGCAGCTCGGGAATTTATGGCTACACCTTC.

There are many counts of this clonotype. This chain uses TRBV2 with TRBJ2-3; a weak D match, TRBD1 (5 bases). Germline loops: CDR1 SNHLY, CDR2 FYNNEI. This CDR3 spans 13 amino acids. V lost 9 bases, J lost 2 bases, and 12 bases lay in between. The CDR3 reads CARDIPTTDTQYF. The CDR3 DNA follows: TGTGCCAGGGACATTCCTACCACAGATACGCAGTATTTT. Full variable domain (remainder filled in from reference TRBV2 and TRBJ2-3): EPEVTQTPSHQVTQMGQEVILRCVPISNHLYFYWYRQILGQKVEFLVSFYNNEISEKSEIFDDQFSVERPDGSNFTLKIRSTKLEDSAMYFCARDIPTTDTQYFGPGTRLTVL.

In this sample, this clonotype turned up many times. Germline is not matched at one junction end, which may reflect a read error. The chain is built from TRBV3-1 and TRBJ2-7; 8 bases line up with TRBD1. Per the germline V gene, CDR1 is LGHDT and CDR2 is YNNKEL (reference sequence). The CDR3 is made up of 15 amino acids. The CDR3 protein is CASSQPTGGSYEQYF. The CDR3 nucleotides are TGCGCCAGCAGCCAACCCACAGGGGGATCCTACGAGCAGTACTTC.

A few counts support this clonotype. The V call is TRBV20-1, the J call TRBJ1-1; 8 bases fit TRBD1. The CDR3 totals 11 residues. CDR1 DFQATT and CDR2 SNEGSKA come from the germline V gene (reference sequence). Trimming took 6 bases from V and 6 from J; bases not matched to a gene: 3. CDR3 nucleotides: TGCAGTGCATCGGACAGGGCTGAAGCTTTCTTT. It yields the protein CSASDRAEAFF.

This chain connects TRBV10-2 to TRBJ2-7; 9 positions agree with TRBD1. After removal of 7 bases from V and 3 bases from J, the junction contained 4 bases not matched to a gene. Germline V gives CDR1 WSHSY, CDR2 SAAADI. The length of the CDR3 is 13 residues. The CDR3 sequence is CASTPDRGYEQYF. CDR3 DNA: TGCGCCAGCACCCCGGACAGGGGCTACGAGCAGTACTTC.

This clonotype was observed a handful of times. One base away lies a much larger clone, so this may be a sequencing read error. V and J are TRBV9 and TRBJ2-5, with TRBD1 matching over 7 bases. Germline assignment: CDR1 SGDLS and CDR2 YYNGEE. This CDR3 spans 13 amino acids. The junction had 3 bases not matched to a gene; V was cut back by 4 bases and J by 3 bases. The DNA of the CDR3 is TGTGCCAGCAGCTTTACAGGGGAAGAGACCCAGTACTTC. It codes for CASSFTGEETQYF. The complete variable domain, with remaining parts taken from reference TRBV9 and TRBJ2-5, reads DSGVTQTPKHLITATGQRVTLRCSPRSGDLSVYWYQQSLDQGLQFLIQYYNGEERAKGNILERFSAQQFPDLHSELNLSSLELGDSALYFCASSFTGEETQYFGPGTRLLVL.